This T cell receptor (beta chain) derives from a study of blood T cell repertoires in COVID-19. In the study's own analysis: Scientists estimated how many nucleated cells there were by amplifying reference gene primers. Profiled with immunoSEQ multiplex PCR; TCRdb holds only in-frame clones, not every one. V and J calls plus clone size are reproduced from that table; the DNA served to infer D and trimming. This table holds roughly 230,000 clones, roughly 80% found once. CDR1 and CDR2 from the germline V gene are MNHEY and SVGAGI. Deletions cut 2 bases from V and 6 bases from J, with 14 bases between. The CDR3 contains 14 residues. There are a few counts of this clone.

The sample was peripheral blood. The chain uses TRBV6-5 and TRBJ2-7; TRBD1 might be the D (5 bases). The TCR comes from a man between 50 and 59 years old with active or convalescent COVID-19. This chain's CDR3 is CASSYVGRVGEQYF. In nucleotides, the CDR3 is TGTGCCAGCAGTTACGTCGGCAGGGTCGGCGAGCAGTACTTC.